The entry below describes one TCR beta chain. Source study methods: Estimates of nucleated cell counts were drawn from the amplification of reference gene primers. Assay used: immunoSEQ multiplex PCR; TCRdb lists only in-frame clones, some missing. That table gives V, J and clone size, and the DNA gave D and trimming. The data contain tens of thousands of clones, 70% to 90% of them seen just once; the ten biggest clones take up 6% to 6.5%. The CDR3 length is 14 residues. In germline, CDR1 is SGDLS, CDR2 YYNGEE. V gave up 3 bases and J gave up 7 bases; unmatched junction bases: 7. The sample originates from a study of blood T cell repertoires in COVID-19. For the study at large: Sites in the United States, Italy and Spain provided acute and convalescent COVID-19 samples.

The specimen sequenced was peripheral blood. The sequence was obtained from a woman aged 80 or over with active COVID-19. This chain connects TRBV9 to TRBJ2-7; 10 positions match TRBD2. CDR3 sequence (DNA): TGTGCCAGCAGCGGGCAGCGGGGGGGCAGTGAGCAGTACTTC. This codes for CASSGQRGGSEQYF. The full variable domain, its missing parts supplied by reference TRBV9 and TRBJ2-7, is DSGVTQTPKHLITATGQRVTLRCSPRSGDLSVYWYQQSLDQGLQFLIQYYNGEERAKGNILERFSAQQFPDLHSELNLSSLELGDSALYFCASSGQRGGSEQYFGPGTRLTVT.